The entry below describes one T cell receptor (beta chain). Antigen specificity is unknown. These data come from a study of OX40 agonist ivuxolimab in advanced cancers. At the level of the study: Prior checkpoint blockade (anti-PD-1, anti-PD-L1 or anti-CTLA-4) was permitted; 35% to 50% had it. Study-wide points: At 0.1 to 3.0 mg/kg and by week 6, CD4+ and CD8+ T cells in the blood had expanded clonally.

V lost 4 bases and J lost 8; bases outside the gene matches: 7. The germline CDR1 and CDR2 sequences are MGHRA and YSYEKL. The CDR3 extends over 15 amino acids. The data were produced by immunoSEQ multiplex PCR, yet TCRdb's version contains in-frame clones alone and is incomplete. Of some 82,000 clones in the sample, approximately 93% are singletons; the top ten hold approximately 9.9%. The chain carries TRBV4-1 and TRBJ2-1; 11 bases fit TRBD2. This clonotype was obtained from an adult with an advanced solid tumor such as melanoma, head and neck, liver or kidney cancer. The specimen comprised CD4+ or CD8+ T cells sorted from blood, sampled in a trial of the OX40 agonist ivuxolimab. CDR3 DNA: TGCGCCAGCAGCCCTGTAACTAGCGGGAGCTATGAGCAGTTCTTC. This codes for CASSPVTSGSYEQFF.